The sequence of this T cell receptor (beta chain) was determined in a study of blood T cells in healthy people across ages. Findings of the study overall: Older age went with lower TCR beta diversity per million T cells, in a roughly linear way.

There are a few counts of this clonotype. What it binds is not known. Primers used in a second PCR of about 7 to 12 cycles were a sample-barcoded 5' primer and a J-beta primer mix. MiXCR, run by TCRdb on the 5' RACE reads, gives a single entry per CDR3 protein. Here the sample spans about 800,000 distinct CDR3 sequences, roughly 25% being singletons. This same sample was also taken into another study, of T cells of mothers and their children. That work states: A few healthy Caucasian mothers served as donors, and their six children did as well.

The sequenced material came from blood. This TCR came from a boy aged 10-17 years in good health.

The CDR3 region has the DNA TGTGCCAGCACCCCGGGCCGGGGGGCCTACGAGCAGTACTTC. This gives the protein CASTPGRGAYEQYF. The chain combines TRBV12-3 or TRBV12-4 with TRBJ2-7; 7 bases are a match to TRBD2. V lost 7 bases, J lost 2 bases, and 8 bases stayed unmatched. This CDR3 is built from 14 residues.